These T cell receptor beta chains were read from a single sample in a study of spatial heterogeneity in lung cancer. TCRdb itself ran the 5' RACE reads through MiXCR, one entry per CDR3 protein. The profile shows about 120,000 distinct CDR3 sequences, over 9% of them singletons. Material: PBMCs, obtained at follow-up. These receptors were collected from a male donor with early-stage non-small cell lung cancer. Each CDR3 is given without its conserved first and last residue. Some rows mark clone size as missing; the rest say once, few, many or name a class of expanded clone.

V: TRBV20-1
J: TRBJ2-5
length: 13
size: few
CDR3: SARGLAGPQETQY

V: TRBV5-1
J: TRBJ2-2
length: 14
size: few
CDR3: ASSLEAQGSPGELF

V: TRBV20-1
J: TRBJ2-7
length: 11
size: few
CDR3: SAKGQFGYEQY

V: TRBV6-5
J: TRBJ2-7
length: 12
size: .
CDR3: ASSYDRVAYEQY

V: TRBV7-2
J: TRBJ1-4
length: 10
size: many
CDR3: ASSLDREKLF

V: TRBV29-1
J: TRBJ1-4
length: 11
size: many
CDR3: SVDGTGSEKLF

V: TRBV7-2
J: TRBJ1-6
length: 12
size: few
CDR3: ASSESTGGTPLH

V: TRBV24-1
J: TRBJ2-1
length: 14
size: few
CDR3: ATSDHGQGAYNEQF

V: TRBV28
J: TRBJ1-6
length: 14
size: few
CDR3: ASTLQGSGKNSPLH

V: TRBV7-2
J: TRBJ1-5
length: 13
size: .
CDR3: ASSFSGGRNQPQH

V: TRBV20-1
J: TRBJ2-7
length: 13
size: few
CDR3: SARRLAPQPGEQY

V: TRBV18
J: TRBJ1-5
length: 15
size: .
CDR3: TSSLGTGVAGNQPQH

V: TRBV11-2
J: TRBJ2-3
length: 11
size: few
CDR3: ASSLGRVNTQY

V: TRBV9
J: TRBJ2-1
length: 13
size: .
CDR3: ASSELAGDYNEQF

V: TRBV7-2
J: TRBJ2-5
length: 12
size: few
CDR3: ASSFSGTRETQY

V: TRBV5-1
J: TRBJ1-1
length: 12
size: many
CDR3: ASSGRRGGTEAF

V: TRBV29-1
J: TRBJ1-1
length: 11
size: .
CDR3: SVHRPGNTEAF

V: TRBV10-3
J: TRBJ2-1
length: 12
size: few
CDR3: AISGQSSYNEQF

V: TRBV5-1
J: TRBJ2-1
length: 15
size: few
CDR3: ASSLEFRGPTHNEQF

V: TRBV20-1
J: TRBJ1-1
length: 12
size: few
CDR3: SASSGTLNTEAF

V: TRBV12-3/TRBV12-4
J: TRBJ1-2
length: 12
size: many
CDR3: ASSRTGINYGYT

V: TRBV5-1
J: TRBJ1-2
length: 13
size: few
CDR3: ASSLDGGGLYGYT

V: TRBV27
J: TRBJ1-3
length: 12
size: few
CDR3: ASSLRSSGNTIY

V: TRBV29-1
J: TRBJ2-5
length: 14
size: many
CDR3: SVEDGDRSFGETQY

V: TRBV27
J: TRBJ2-1
length: 13
size: few
CDR3: ASRSLPSSYNEQF

V: TRBV6-6
J: TRBJ1-2
length: 10
size: many
CDR3: ASSLPGYGYT

V: TRBV5-1
J: TRBJ1-2
length: 12
size: .
CDR3: ASSATGVDYGYT

V: TRBV7-9
J: TRBJ2-2
length: 14
size: .
CDR3: ASSSLAGAHTGELF

V: TRBV5-1
J: TRBJ2-1
length: 11
size: .
CDR3: ASSLGTGNEQF

V: TRBV27
J: TRBJ1-1
length: 10
size: .
CDR3: TSRGGRFEAF

V: TRBV6-1
J: TRBJ1-5
length: 11
size: many
CDR3: ASSGGLGRPQH

V: TRBV11-2
J: TRBJ2-7
length: 13
size: .
CDR3: ASRVALISSYGQY

V: TRBV20-1
J: TRBJ2-3
length: 11
size: .
CDR3: SAGGGDTDTQY

V: TRBV2
J: TRBJ1-1
length: 11
size: many
CDR3: ASSQGVNTEAF

V: TRBV2
J: TRBJ1-2
length: 12
size: few
CDR3: ASSAGQGTRGYT